The 30 T cell receptor beta chains reported below all come from one sample, sequenced in a study of blood T cells in healthy people across ages. Primed by a sample-barcoded 5' primer and a J-beta primer mix, a second PCR proceeded for roughly 7 to 11 cycles. TCRdb independently ran MiXCR on the 5' RACE reads; one entry per CDR3 protein. The sample shows 1.8 million or so distinct CDR3 sequences, 35% to 50% of them seen only once. The sequencing sample was made of blood. Source of these receptors: a human donor in good health.

V gene TRBV20-1 combines with J gene TRBJ2-2; no reliable D call. V gave up 6 bases and J gave up 4 bases, with 15 bases separating them. The CDR3 covers 14 residues. CDR1 is DFQATT and CDR2 is SNEGSKA in the germline V gene (reference sequence). The CDR3 protein is CSAVPYTSTGELFF. The CDR3 DNA sequence: TGCAGTGCCGTACCCTACACGAGCACCGGGGAGCTGTTTTTT.

The chain is built from TRBV12-3 or TRBV12-4 and TRBJ2-1; D unresolved. V lost 1 base and J lost 5, with 6 bases in between. The CDR3 is 13 residues long. The CDR3 coding sequence is TGTGCCAGCAGTTTAGTTCTCCACAATGAGCAGTTCTTC. This translates into CASSLVLHNEQFF.

This clonotype was seen more than once but under ten times. The chain combines TRBV6-2 or TRBV6-3 with TRBJ2-7, with D hard to call. The CDR3 runs 15 residues. Germline V gives CDR1 MNHEY, CDR2 SVGEGT. The V end was cut by 6 bases, the J end by 2 bases, with 17 bases between. The CDR3 DNA reads as TGTGCCAGCAGCCCCCCCACCAGCAGAGCCTACGAGCAGTACTTC. Its translation is CASSPPTSRAYEQYF.

This rearrangement joins TRBV20-1 to TRBJ2-1; 7 bases line up with TRBD1. V lost 0 bases to trimming and J lost 6 bases; unmatched junction nucleotides: 5. The CDR3 sequence is 14 residues long. Germline assignment: CDR1 DFQATT and CDR2 SNEGSKA (reference sequence). CDR3 coding DNA: TGCAGTGCTAGAGAGGACAGGCTTACCAATGAGCAGTTCTTC. Amino acids: CSAREDRLTNEQFF.

The chain uses TRBV20-1 and TRBJ2-7; D is unresolved. This CDR3 region has 16 residues. Germline CDR1 is DFQATT and CDR2 is SNEGSKA (reference sequence). V was pared by 1 base and J by 1 base, with 17 bases between. CDR3 nucleotides: TGCAGTGCTAGAGCCCGACCTTACCCCACATCCTACGAGCAGTACTTC. Its translation: CSARARPYPTSYEQYF.

The chain joins TRBV20-1 to TRBJ2-7; D unclear. V was cut by 6 bases and J by 0 bases, with 12 bases left in between. The CDR3 extends over 13 amino acids. The germline V gene encodes CDR1 DFQATT and CDR2 SNEGSKA (reference sequence). The CDR3 protein is CSAHQRSSYEQYF. The CDR3 DNA reads as TGCAGTGCCCACCAGCGCTCCTCCTACGAGCAGTACTTC.

This chain links TRBV12-5 with TRBJ2-3; tentatively, D is TRBD2 (5 bases). V lost 5 bases to trimming and J lost 2 bases, with 5 bases between them. This CDR3 has 12 amino acids. Germline V gives CDR1 LGHNT, CDR2 FRNRAP. CDR3 amino acids: CASGRDTDTQYF. As DNA, the CDR3 is TGTGCTAGTGGTCGGGACACAGATACGCAGTATTTT.

This clonotype was recorded a few times. The V call is TRBV11-2, the J call TRBJ2-7; maybe TRBD2 (5 bases). CDR3 length: 14 residues. Germline V CDR1 and CDR2: SGHAT, FQNNGV. With 10 bases removed from V and 5 bases from J, the gap between germline ends came to 21 bases. In DNA, the CDR3 is TGTGCCACTCGTTTGGGAGCGGATGGTGACGAGCAGTACTTC. Residues: CATRLGADGDEQYF.

This clonotype has more than one count but fewer than ten. This CDR3 is CASSFLMVSTEAFF. The CDR3 nucleotides read TGTGCCAGCAGCTTTCTTATGGTATCCACTGAAGCTTTCTTT. V gene TRBV5-6 combines with J gene TRBJ1-1, with D unresolved. Trimming shortened V by 2 bases and J by 4 bases, and 12 bases separated the two germline ends. The CDR3 length is 14 residues. CDR1 SGHDT and CDR2 YYEEEE come from the germline V gene.

The rearrangement uses TRBV20-1 and TRBJ2-7, with unresolved D. Per germline, CDR1 DFQATT and CDR2 SNEGSKA (reference sequence). This CDR3 has 12 residues. Trimming took off 7 bases at V and 0 bases at J, with 10 bases between the two ends. The CDR3 sequence: CSVSRNSYEQYF. CDR3 in DNA: TGCAGTGTGAGTAGGAACTCCTACGAGCAGTACTTC.

This clonotype turned up a few times. V and J are TRBV12-3 or TRBV12-4 and TRBJ2-3, with 8 bases that match TRBD2. After removal of 5 bases from V and 6 bases from J, the junction contained 7 bases not matched to a gene. CDR3 length equals 14 residues. DNA for the CDR3: TGTGCCAGCAGTCGGACTAGCCGCTCGGATACGCAGTATTTT. Its protein product is CASSRTSRSDTQYF.

This clonotype has a handful of counts. This sequence joins TRBV2 and TRBJ1-5; 9 bases line up with TRBD1. Germline V lookup: CDR1 SNHLY, CDR2 FYNNEI. CDR3 length equals 19 residues. J gave up 3 bases and V 1 base, and 13 bases lay outside the gene matches. The CDR3 spells CASSEGGGPGQGNNQPQHF. The CDR3 region has the DNA TGTGCCAGCAGTGAAGGGGGGGGCCCGGGACAGGGAAACAATCAGCCCCAGCATTTT.

This clonotype was seen a handful of times. The chain uses TRBV12-1 and TRBJ2-5; no check of the table's D call, TRBD2, against the DNA was made. TRBV12-1 is a recognized pseudogene. The CDR3 is 17 amino acids. The CDR3: CASSSRARAGVQETQYF. As DNA, the CDR3 is TGTGCCAGCAGCTCACGGGCGAGGGCGGGGGTTCAAGAGACCCAGTACTTC.

The chain has TRBV20-1 and TRBJ2-7; a possible D gene is TRBD1 (6 bases). Germline V gene data show CDR1 as DFQATT and CDR2 as SNEGSKA (reference sequence). The CDR3 spans 15 residues. V lost 5 bases and J 4 bases, leaving 21 bases between the germline ends. CDR3 in DNA: TGCAGTGCTCCCCATTTTCAGGGGAGCACGTACGAGCAGTACTTC. This gives the protein CSAPHFQGSTYEQYF.

The rearrangement joins TRBV5-6 to TRBJ2-7; D is unclear. Germline assignment: CDR1 SGHDT and CDR2 YYEEEE. The CDR3 contains 12 residues. V was pared by 2 bases and J by 8 bases, with 11 bases between. The CDR3 loop reads CASSLWRHKQYF. The CDR3 bases are TGTGCCAGCAGCTTATGGAGACACAAGCAGTACTTC.

A few counts support this clonotype. The chain is built from TRBV7-9 and TRBJ2-1, with 9 bases that match TRBD1. The J call is in doubt because the DNA end fits TRBJ2-7 better. In germline, CDR1 is SEHNR, CDR2 FQNEAQ (reference sequence). The length of the CDR3 is 16 residues. The CDR3 is CASSSGTGFFYNEQYF. In DNA form, the CDR3 reads TGTGCCAGCAGCTCGGGGACAGGGTTTTTCTACAATGAGCAGTACTTC.

The V gene is TRBV11-2, the J gene TRBJ2-4, with D hard to call. Gene TRBJ2-5 matches the end of the DNA better, so the J call may be wrong. Germline V gene data show CDR1 as SGHAT and CDR2 as FQNNGV. The CDR3 has 13 residues. CDR3 protein: CASSAPGAETQYF. The CDR3 DNA sequence: TGTGCCAGCAGCGCCCCGGGTGCAGAGACCCAGTACTTC.

This clonotype showed up just a few times. The chain couples TRBV5-1 to TRBJ1-6, with TRBD1 matching over 9 bases. V lost 4 bases, J lost 5 bases, and 10 bases stayed unmatched. Germline lookup yields CDR1 SGHRS and CDR2 YFSETQ. This CDR3 spans 17 amino acids. CDR3 coding DNA: TGCGCCAGCAGCCCACTAGGACAGGGGATGGATAATTCACCCCTCCACTTT. Its translation is CASSPLGQGMDNSPLHF.

This clonotype was found a few times. J is TRBJ2-7 and V is TRBV28; TRBD1 matches 7 bases. The CDR3 is 15 amino acids. Germline V gene sequence: CDR1 MDHEN, CDR2 SYDVKM. Trimming took 2 bases from V and 7 from J; bases not matched to a gene: 11. The CDR3 nucleotides are TGTGCCAGCAGTTTAGACAGGGTCCGGTTGAGTGAGCAGTACTTC. It codes for CASSLDRVRLSEQYF.

This clonotype was seen a handful of times. V and J are TRBV7-2 and TRBJ2-7; TRBD2 is a possible D gene (6 bases). Germline V gives CDR1 SGHTA, CDR2 FQGNSA. The CDR3 is made up of 15 amino acids. Between the trimmed V and J ends, which lost 1 base and 2 bases, there was a span of 12 bases. CDR3 region: CASSLGGTVTYEQYF. In DNA, the CDR3 is TGTGCCAGCAGCTTAGGCGGGACTGTGACCTACGAGCAGTACTTC.

The V and J genes are TRBV20-1 and TRBJ2-5; D may be TRBD2 (5 bases). The CDR3 has 13 amino acids. V was clipped by 6 bases and J by 5 bases, with 16 bases between them. Germline-derived CDR1 and CDR2 are DFQATT and SNEGSKA (reference sequence). In nucleotides, the CDR3 is TGCAGTGCGGGTTCGGAGGTAGTTGAGACCCAGTACTTC. As protein: CSAGSEVVETQYF.

The rearrangement joins TRBV13 to TRBJ2-1; 9 bases are a match to TRBD1. V was pared by 5 bases and J by 9 bases, with 11 bases of the junction left unmatched. Germline lookup yields CDR1 PRHDT and CDR2 FYEKMQ (reference sequence). The CDR3 runs to 15 residues. The CDR3 bases are TGTGCCAGCAGCAACAGGGGACAGGGCGCAGCTGAGCAGTTCTTC. This encodes CASSNRGQGAAEQFF. Using reference TRBV13 and TRBJ2-1 for the parts outside the CDR3, the full variable domain is AAGVIQSPRHLIKEKRETATLKCYPIPRHDTVYWYQQGPGQDPQFLISFYEKMQSDKGSIPDRFSAQQFSDYHSELNMSSLELGDSALYFCASSNRGQGAAEQFFGPGTRLTVL.

This clonotype showed up just a few times. J is TRBJ2-6 and V is TRBV5-1; D might be TRBD1 (5 bases). V lost 4 bases and J 4 bases, leaving 18 bases between the germline ends. CDR1 and CDR2 (germline): SGHRS, YFSETQ. The CDR3 covers 17 residues. CDR3 loop: CASSQGQGSPGANVLTF. The DNA for the CDR3 is TGCGCCAGCAGCCAAGGCCAGGGTTCTCCGGGGGCCAACGTCCTGACTTTC.

The rearrangement links TRBV20-1 to TRBJ2-3; D gene ambiguous. The CDR3 is 14 amino acids. Germline values: CDR1 DFQATT, CDR2 SNEGSKA (reference sequence). Trimming shortened V by 3 bases and J by 0 bases, and 10 bases separated the two germline ends. CDR3 coding DNA: TGCAGTGCTAGTCCACTGACTAGCACAGATACGCAGTATTTT. Translated, it gives CSASPLTSTDTQYF.

This clonotype appeared once. V usage is TRBV7-2 and J usage is TRBJ2-4; TRBD1 matches at 8 bases. After removal of 1 base from V and 6 bases from J, the junction contained 8 bases not matched to a gene. The CDR3 extends over 16 amino acids. Germline CDR1 and CDR2: SGHTA and FQGNSA. The DNA of the CDR3 is TGTGCCAGCAGCTTAGTGGCAGGGGGCCTTACAAACATTCAGTACTTC. Amino acid sequence: CASSLVAGGLTNIQYF.

This chain uses TRBV20-1 with TRBJ2-1; the D is unclear. The CDR3 is made up of 15 amino acids. Germline V gene lookup returns CDR1 DFQATT and CDR2 SNEGSKA (reference sequence). Trimming left V 6 bases short and J 1 base short, with 16 bases between. CDR3 protein: CSAPVGSQSYNEQFF. The DNA for the CDR3 is TGCAGTGCCCCTGTTGGTTCGCAATCCTACAATGAGCAGTTCTTC.

The chain links TRBV12-5 to TRBJ1-1; a weak D match, TRBD1 (5 bases). Trimming removed 8 bases at V and 4 bases at J, with 11 bases between. The CDR3 runs to 12 residues. Looked up from germline, CDR1 is LGHNT and CDR2 is FRNRAP. Here the CDR3 reads CASKGRGTEAFF. The CDR3 DNA is TGTGCTAGTAAGGGACGGGGCACTGAAGCTTTCTTT.

The genes are TRBV27 and TRBJ2-7, with D unresolved. V lost 5 bases and J lost 5, with 16 bases in between. The V gene's germline CDR1 is MNHEY and CDR2 SMNVEV (reference sequence). This CDR3 comprises 14 residues. For the CDR3, the DNA is TGTGCCAGCAGTCCCTCGAGTTCTTCGGACGAGCAGTACTTC. This gives the protein CASSPSSSSDEQYF.

Regarding this clonotype: A read error may produce the germline difference seen at one junction end. The chain is built from TRBV29-1 and TRBJ2-3; TRBD2 matches at 8 bases. Germline V gene data show CDR1 as SQVTM and CDR2 as ANQGSEA. The CDR3 has 15 amino acids. The CDR3 DNA is TGCAGCGTTGACGGTGCGGGGGGCCCCCCAGATACGCGGTATTTT. It codes for CSVDGAGGPPDTRYF.

This chain uses TRBV13 with TRBJ1-1, with D perhaps TRBD1 (5 bases). V shed 5 bases and J shed 5 bases, with 18 bases lying between them. The CDR3 runs to 15 residues. Germline-derived CDR1 and CDR2 are PRHDT and FYEKMQ (reference sequence). Here the CDR3 reads CASSTAQGSRTEAFF. The CDR3 DNA reads as TGTGCCAGCAGCACCGCCCAGGGAAGTAGGACTGAAGCTTTCTTT.